The 25 T cell receptor beta chains reported below all come from one sample, sequenced in a study of regulatory T cells in long-lasting Graves disease. Building the TCR beta libraries relied on iRepertoire HTBI primers, and CDR3 regions underwent Arm-PCR. TCRdb processed the multiplex PCR reads anew with MiXCR; each CDR3 protein has one entry. The repertoire has approximately 440,000 distinct CDR3 sequences, 15% to 20% of them found once; the top ten carry roughly an eighth. Time point specified: newly diagnosed GD, antithyroid drugs for less than 3 months. Following extraction of RNA from PBMCs, that RNA was used to make the TCR library. These data were also filed under a second study, of T cells in Graves' hyperthyroidism and ophthalmopathy.

The starting material was peripheral blood mononuclear cells (PBMCs), obtained at new diagnosis, from a patient treated with antithyroid drugs. Source of these receptors: a man aged 35-49 years with Graves disease.

This clonotype has at least ten counts. V is TRBV20-1 and J is TRBJ2-3; D is unclear. V shed 3 bases and J shed 2 bases, with 12 bases lying between them. CDR1 and CDR2 from the germline V gene are DFQATT and SNEGSKA (reference sequence). The CDR3 runs 14 residues. This CDR3 reads CSASVGLNTDTQYF. CDR3 DNA: TGCAGTGCTAGTGTCGGCCTTAACACAGATACGCAGTATTTT.

The chain links TRBV11-2 to TRBJ2-1; TRBD2 agrees at 7 bases. Unmatched junction bases numbered 9, after V lost 5 bases and J lost 2 bases. From germline, CDR1 is SGHAT and CDR2 FQNNGV. The CDR3 has 16 residues. The CDR3 DNA reads TGTGCCAGCAGCCCTCGGAGACTAGCTACCTACAATGAGCAGTTCTTC. Protein sequence: CASSPRRLATYNEQFF.

This clonotype was recorded at least ten times. The chain employs TRBV5-1 and TRBJ1-5; D not resolved. CDR1 is SGHRS and CDR2 is YFSETQ in the germline V gene. Trimming removed 4 bases at V and 2 bases at J, with 10 bases between. The CDR3 spans 14 residues. DNA of the CDR3: TGCGCCAGCAGCAACGGGCCGGGCAATCAGCCCCAGCATTTT. Its protein is CASSNGPGNQPQHF. The whole variable domain, remainder taken from reference TRBV5-1 and TRBJ1-5, is KAGVTQTPRYLIKTRGQQVTLSCSPISGHRSVSWYQQTPGQGLQFLFEYFSETQRNKGNFPGRFSGRQFSNSRSEMNVSTLELGDSALYLCASSNGPGNQPQHFGDGTRLSIL.

The chain combines TRBV4-1 with TRBJ2-3, with 7 bases matching TRBD1. This CDR3 has 11 amino acids. In germline, CDR1 is MGHRA, CDR2 YSYEKL. Germline trimming cut 2 bases from V and 10 bases from J; bases unmatched to any gene: 0. CDR3 sequence: CASSQRGPQYF. The CDR3 region has the DNA TGCGCCAGCAGCCAAAGGGGGCCGCAGTATTTT.

For this clonotype: With a much larger clone just one base away, this may be a read error. The chain links TRBV7-3 to TRBJ2-1, with TRBD2 as a possible D gene (5 bases). The germline V gene has CDR1 SGHTA and CDR2 FQGTGA. The V end lost 6 bases, the J end lost 6 bases, and 18 bases lay between the germline ends. The CDR3 length is 15 residues. CDR3 protein: CASRLSRRTFNEQFF. In nucleotides, the CDR3 is TGTGCCAGCAGACTTAGCAGGAGGACCTTCAATGAGCAGTTCTTC.

This clonotype was counted ten times or more. The chain employs TRBV28 and TRBJ1-4; D perhaps matches TRBD1 (6 bases). Trimming removed 4 bases at V and 13 bases at J, with 10 bases between. The CDR3 runs 11 residues. CDR1 MDHEN and CDR2 SYDVKM come from the germline V gene. CDR3 bases: TGTGCCAGCAGTTCAAAGGGGGGACTGTTTTTT. It translates to CASSSKGGLFF.

The table lists this clonotype with many counts. The chain recombines TRBV5-4 with TRBJ2-5; a possible D gene is TRBD1 (5 bases). V shed 0 bases and J shed 1 base, with 10 bases lying between them. Germline CDR1 reads SGHNT; CDR2 reads YYREEE (reference sequence). CDR3 length equals 15 residues. The CDR3 spells CASSLAGLGQETQYF. For the CDR3, the DNA is TGTGCCAGCAGCTTGGCAGGGTTAGGCCAAGAGACCCAGTACTTC.

This clonotype was seen repeatedly, ten times or more. V usage is TRBV5-1 and J usage is TRBJ2-1; D perhaps matches TRBD1 (6 bases). Germline V gives CDR1 SGHRS, CDR2 YFSETQ. The CDR3 is 16 residues long. The germline V and J ends were trimmed by 4 bases and 0 bases, with 14 bases remaining between them. This CDR3 reads CASSPGQGSSYNEQFF. CDR3 nucleotides: TGCGCCAGCAGCCCCGGGCAGGGGAGCTCCTACAATGAGCAGTTCTTC.

This clonotype was picked up a small number of times. V is TRBV6-1 and J is TRBJ2-1, with a possible D match to TRBD2 (5 bases). The CDR3 loop spans 17 amino acids. Trimming stripped 6 bases from V and 7 bases from J, with 25 bases between. Germline CDR1 and CDR2: MNHNS and SASEGT. The CDR3 reads CASSPPRGRPTGNEQFF. The CDR3 DNA is TGTGCCAGCAGCCCACCCCGTGGACGCCCGACGGGGAATGAGCAGTTCTTC.

In this sample, this clonotype turned up many times. The V call is TRBV28, the J call TRBJ2-5; D is unresolved. CDR3 length equals 14 residues. V was cut by 1 base and J by 5 bases, with 11 bases left in between. The V gene's germline CDR1 is MDHEN and CDR2 SYDVKM. The CDR3 bases are TGTGCCAGCAGTTTATTCACCCTGGGCGAGACCCAGTACTTC. It specifies CASSLFTLGETQYF.

Comments on this clonotype: A read error may explain this, as a much larger clone is one base away. The chain uses TRBV5-8 and TRBJ1-1; 8 bases are a match to TRBD1. The assigned J gene may be wrong: the sequence end matches TRBJ2-3 better. The germline gives CDR1 SGHTS, CDR2 YDEGEE. The CDR3 runs 13 residues. The CDR3: CASSMTGADAQYF. In DNA, the CDR3 is TGTGCCAGCAGCATGACAGGGGCAGATGCGCAGTATTTT.

This clonotype was observed many times. The V call is TRBV29-1, the J call TRBJ2-5; a weak D match, TRBD2 (6 bases). From germline, CDR1 is SQVTM and CDR2 ANQGSEA. This CDR3 spans 15 amino acids. Deletions cut 3 bases from V and 0 bases from J, with 14 bases between. Here the CDR3 reads CSVEISGSYQETQYF. CDR3 DNA sequence: TGCAGCGTTGAGATTAGCGGTTCGTACCAAGAGACCCAGTACTTC.

This clonotype has just a few counts. This chain connects TRBV5-8 to TRBJ2-1; 7 bases match TRBD2. V shed 4 bases, J shed 9 bases, and the junction held 16 bases outside the gene matches. The CDR3 sequence is 16 residues long. CDR1 is SGHTS and CDR2 is YDEGEE in the germline V gene. CDR3 DNA sequence: TGTGCCAGCAGCCTCGGATCTAGCGGACGATTGGGTGAGCAGTTCTTC. Translating it yields CASSLGSSGRLGEQFF. The full variable domain, completed using reference TRBV5-8 and TRBJ2-1, is EAGVTQSPTHLIKTRGQQATLRCSPISGHTSVYWYQQALGLGLQFLLWYDEGEERNRGNFPPRFSGRQFPNYSSELNVNALELEDSALYLCASSLGSSGRLGEQFFGPGTRLTVL.

This clonotype was counted ten times or more. J is TRBJ1-2 and V is TRBV2, with TRBD1 matching 7 bases. The germline gives CDR1 SNHLY, CDR2 FYNNEI. The CDR3 consists of 14 residues. Trimming at V came to 5 bases and at J to 4 bases, leaving 7 bases not matched to a gene. CDR3 sequence: CASSPQGLAYGYTF. The CDR3 region has the DNA TGTGCCAGCAGTCCACAGGGGCTCGCCTATGGCTACACCTTC.

To note about this clonotype: A much larger clone differs from this one at a single base, so this may be a read error. The chain uses TRBV6-1 and TRBJ2-7; D may match TRBD1 or TRBD2 (5 bases each). The CDR3 sequence is 15 residues long. The germline gives CDR1 MNHNS, CDR2 SASEGT. The V end was cut by 6 bases, the J end by 2 bases, with 17 bases between. In DNA, the CDR3 is TGTGCCAGCAGCGAATCCGGGACCGTAGCCTACGAGCAGTACTTC. Protein product: CASSESGTVAYEQYF.

Here the CDR3 reads CASSVGQLKETQYF. For the CDR3, the DNA is TGCGCCAGCAGCGTAGGACAGCTAAAAGAGACCCAGTACTTC. The chain employs TRBV5-1 and TRBJ2-5; D is perhaps TRBD1 (6 bases). Germline assignment: CDR1 SGHRS and CDR2 YFSETQ. V was pared by 4 bases and J by 3 bases, with 13 bases between. The CDR3 sequence is 14 residues long. The entire variable domain, with the rest obtained from reference TRBV5-1 and TRBJ2-5, is as follows: KAGVTQTPRYLIKTRGQQVTLSCSPISGHRSVSWYQQTPGQGLQFLFEYFSETQRNKGNFPGRFSGRQFSNSRSEMNVSTLELGDSALYLCASSVGQLKETQYFGPGTRLLVL.

This clonotype was detected many times. V gene TRBV18 combines with J gene TRBJ2-5; tentatively, D is TRBD1 (6 bases). The germline V gene encodes CDR1 KGHSH and CDR2 LQKENI. V lost 2 bases, J lost 6 bases, and 13 bases lay in between. The CDR3 is made up of 14 amino acids. The CDR3 loop reads CASSPRTVEQTQYF. Written as DNA, the CDR3 is TGTGCCAGCTCACCAAGGACAGTGGAGCAGACCCAGTACTTC.

This clonotype was seen many times. The chain links TRBV11-1 to TRBJ2-5, with D uncertain. V lost 4 bases to trimming and J lost 2 bases, with 14 bases between them. Per germline, CDR1 SGHAT and CDR2 FQDESV (reference sequence). The CDR3 loop spans 15 amino acids. The CDR3 coding sequence is TGTGCCAGCAGCTCCCAATGGAGAGCGCAAGAGACCCAGTACTTC. This codes for CASSSQWRAQETQYF. The complete variable domain, with remaining parts taken from reference TRBV11-1 and TRBJ2-5, reads EAEVAQSPRYKITEKSQAVAFWCDPISGHATLYWYRQILGQGPELLVQFQDESVVDDSQLPKDRFSAERLKGVDSTLKIQPAELGDSAMYLCASSSQWRAQETQYFGPGTRLLVL.

The sample holds many counts of this clonotype. The V gene is TRBV24-1, the J gene TRBJ1-2; D perhaps matches TRBD1 (6 bases). The CDR3 covers 13 residues. Germline values: CDR1 KGHDR, CDR2 SFDVKD. V lost 4 bases and J lost 8, with 13 bases in between. Written as DNA, the CDR3 is TGTGCCACCAGTGAGTCTACAGGGTACGGCTACACCTTC. Translating it yields CATSESTGYGYTF.

This chain uses TRBV29-1 with TRBJ1-1; 9 nucleotides line up with TRBD1. CDR1 is SQVTM and CDR2 is ANQGSEA in the germline V gene. This CDR3 spans 13 amino acids. Trimming cost V 6 bases and J 1 base; bases outside gene matches: 3. The CDR3 loop is CSVPTGGNTEAFF. In DNA, the CDR3 is TGCAGCGTGCCGACAGGGGGGAACACTGAAGCTTTCTTT.

This clonotype showed up many times. The chain has TRBV12-3 or TRBV12-4 and TRBJ2-4; either TRBD1 or TRBD2 may supply D (6 bases each). Trimming removed 6 bases at V and 0 bases at J, with 21 bases between. The length of the CDR3 is 18 residues. The CDR3 nucleotides are TGTGCCAGCAGCCCGGAGGGGGGTCTCCTACTAGCCAAAAACATTCAGTACTTC. Translating gives CASSPEGGLLLAKNIQYF.

On this clonotype: This may stem from a read error, because a much larger clone lies one nucleotide away. The chain joins TRBV30 to TRBJ2-7; TRBD1 or TRBD2 may be the D gene (5 bases each). The CDR3 has 14 residues. Germline V CDR1 and CDR2: GTSNPN, SVGIG (reference sequence). CDR3: CAWSVGGPSCEQYF. CDR3 DNA sequence: TGTGCCTGGAGTGTTGGGGGTCCATCCTGCGAGCAGTACTTC. Looking up the rest from reference TRBV30 and TRBJ2-7 gives the full variable domain: SQTIHQWPATLVQPVGSPLSLECTVEGTSNPNLYWYRQAAGRGLQLLFYSVGIGQISSEVPQNLSASRPQDRQFILSSKKLLLSDSGFYLCAWSVGGPSCEQYFGPGTRLTVT.

This clonotype showed up just a few times. The chain recombines TRBV10-3 with TRBJ2-7, with a tentative D call TRBD2 (6 bases). The CDR3 is 11 amino acids. Trimming shortened V by 8 bases and J by 6 bases, and 11 bases separated the two germline ends. In germline, CDR1 is ENHRY, CDR2 SYGVKD. The CDR3 DNA follows: TGTGCCATCGGGGGGAACAGCGAGCAGTACTTC. It codes for CAIGGNSEQYF.

The chain employs TRBV10-3 and TRBJ2-1; 7 bases are a match to TRBD1. CDR3 length: 15 residues. Looked up from germline, CDR1 is ENHRY and CDR2 is SYGVKD. V trimming: 6 bases; J trimming: 1 base; junction bases outside the gene matches: 6. The CDR3 spells CAIRGTDLSYNEQFF. For the CDR3, the DNA is TGTGCCATCAGAGGGACAGACCTTTCCTACAATGAGCAGTTCTTC.

V and J are TRBV15 and TRBJ1-2; 10 bases align to TRBD1. J lost 2 bases, V lost 5 bases, and 8 bases had no gene match. Germline CDR1 LNHNV, CDR2 YYDKDF (reference sequence). The CDR3 contains 16 residues. The chain's CDR3 is CATSEGQGSGNYGYTF. DNA of the CDR3: TGTGCCACCAGCGAGGGACAGGGGAGCGGGAACTATGGCTACACCTTC.